These 10 T cell receptor beta chains were sequenced from one sample in a study of long-term antiretroviral therapy in people with HIV (dated by TCRdb to between 2020 and 2023). The immunoSEQ hsTCRB v3.0 assay was used at survey level resolution to sequence the TRB variable region. The immuneACCESS repertoire file appears here via TCRdb, limited to in-frame rearrangements. These files lack a portion of the clones; in checked studies, under half of the deficit traces to unresolved V genes, and the cause of the others is not known. For this sample there are approximately 35,000 clones; roughly three quarters appear just once. The ten largest clones add up to 3% to 4% of the sample. Source: unsorted PBMCs, taken 1.9 years after starting antiretroviral therapy. Every receptor here comes from a man aged 18-30 years with HIV.

This sequence joins TRBV9 and TRBJ2-7, with D perhaps TRBD1 (5 bases). The V gene's germline CDR1 is SGDLS and CDR2 YYNGEE. Trimming took 0 bases from V and 2 from J, leaving 9 bases between them. The CDR3 sequence is 14 residues long. This CDR3 is CASSVAVGAYEQYF. CDR3 sequence (DNA): TGTGCCAGCAGCGTAGCGGTAGGGGCCTACGAGCAGTACTTC.

CDR3 sequence (DNA): TGTGCCAGCAGTGCCCACAGGGGCGGGAATGAGCAGTTCTTC. Its translation: CASSAHRGGNEQFF. The chain has TRBV27 and TRBJ2-1; TRBD1 matches at 7 bases. The CDR3 extends over 14 amino acids. V lost 5 bases and J lost 7; bases outside the gene matches: 8. Germline V lookup: CDR1 MNHEY, CDR2 SMNVEV (reference sequence).

This sequence joins TRBV5-4 and TRBJ2-1; weak D call: TRBD2 (5 bases). The germline V and J ends were trimmed by 4 bases and 0 bases, with 14 bases remaining between them. The germline CDR1 and CDR2 sequences are SGHNT and YYREEE (reference sequence). CDR3 length: 16 amino acids. CDR3 loop: CASSQSGSSSYNEQFF. CDR3 sequence (DNA): TGTGCCAGCAGCCAGAGCGGCTCGAGCTCCTACAATGAGCAGTTCTTC.

The J gene is TRBJ2-1, the V gene TRBV30, with unresolved D. V shed 4 bases and J shed 3 bases, with 7 bases lying between them. CDR3 size: 12 residues. Per germline, CDR1 GTSNPN and CDR2 SVGIG (reference sequence). Here the CDR3 reads CAWTSNYNEQFF. DNA of the CDR3: TGTGCCTGGACCAGTAACTACAATGAGCAGTTCTTC.

The chain carries TRBV4-1 and TRBJ2-7; D not certain. V was pared by 0 bases and J by 7 bases, with 10 bases between. The germline V gene encodes CDR1 MGHRA and CDR2 YSYEKL. This CDR3 has 13 residues. CDR3 loop: CASSQDSRTEQYF. The CDR3 DNA reads as TGCGCCAGCAGCCAAGATTCGCGCACAGAGCAGTACTTC.

V and J are TRBV7-2 and TRBJ1-2; 7 nucleotides agree with TRBD1. This CDR3 is 14 amino acids long. Trimming cost V 6 bases and J 7 bases; bases outside gene matches: 11. Germline-derived CDR1 and CDR2 are SGHTA and FQGNSA. For the CDR3, the DNA is TGTGCCAGCAGAGTCACAGGGGTTCTCCTTGGCTACACCTTC. Its protein is CASRVTGVLLGYTF.

V is TRBV7-9 and J is TRBJ2-5, with 7 bases lining up with TRBD1. V shed 5 bases and J 3 bases; nucleotides not matched to a gene: 3. The CDR3 has 13 amino acids. Per the germline V gene, CDR1 is SEHNR and CDR2 is FQNEAQ (reference sequence). CDR3 loop: CASSRTGEETQYF. The CDR3 DNA reads as TGTGCCAGCAGCCGTACAGGGGAAGAGACCCAGTACTTC.

The rearrangement uses TRBV9 and TRBJ1-2; D call uncertain. This CDR3 has 13 residues. V lost 0 bases and J lost 8, with 11 bases in between. Germline CDR1 reads SGDLS; CDR2 reads YYNGEE. The CDR3 is CASSVVGRTGYTF. The CDR3 DNA reads as TGTGCCAGCAGCGTAGTAGGCAGAACGGGCTACACCTTC.

V gene TRBV7-2 combines with J gene TRBJ2-1, with TRBD1 as a possible D gene (6 bases). Trimming cost V 5 bases and J 8 bases, with 16 bases left between them. The CDR3 contains 14 residues. Germline CDR1 SGHTA, CDR2 FQGNSA. The CDR3 loop is CASSILTGYHEQFF. The CDR3 bases are TGTGCCAGCAGCATTCTAACAGGGTACCATGAGCAGTTCTTC.

CDR3 amino acids: CASSLEGGAEAFF. The CDR3 coding sequence is TGTGCCAGCAGCCTGGAAGGCGGTGCTGAAGCTTTCTTT. This chain connects TRBV7-9 to TRBJ1-1; no firm D call. The germline V and J ends were trimmed by 5 bases and 6 bases, with 13 bases remaining between them. The CDR3 totals 13 residues. Germline CDR1 is SEHNR and CDR2 is FQNEAQ (reference sequence).